This T cell receptor beta chain was sequenced in a study of shared clonotypes between healthy human individuals. The repertoire was sequenced with immunoSEQ multiplex PCR; TCRdb's copy has only in-frame clones and lacks some. This table holds roughly 2 million clones, 90% to 95% found once. Findings and caveats of the study: For naive CD4 cells, approximately 4.8% of clonotypes were shared across four donors.

About this clone itself: Antigen unknown.

The J segment lost 4 bases and the V segment lost 9 bases, leaving 11 bases of the junction unmatched. The CDR3 extends over 17 amino acids. Looked up from germline, CDR1 is LNHDA and CDR2 is SQIVND (reference sequence). This clonotype originated in a young man in good health. The V gene is TRBV19, the J gene TRBJ2-1; 14 bases map to TRBD2. Sequenced material: naive CD4+ T cells sorted from blood. The subset is: CD45RA+ positively selected. CDR3 coding DNA: TGTGCCAGCAGACCACCGGGACTAGCGGGGGCTTACAATGAGCAGTTCTTC. Encoded protein: CASRPPGLAGAYNEQFF. Complete variable domain (other parts from reference TRBV19 and TRBJ2-1): DGGITQSPKYLFRKEGQNVTLSCEQNLNHDAMYWYRQDPGQGLRLIYYSQIVNDFQKGDIAEGYSVSREKKESFPLTVTSAQKNPTAFYLCASRPPGLAGAYNEQFFGPGTRLTVL.